The next 32 T cell receptor beta chains were all read from a single sample in a study of shared clonotypes between healthy human individuals. TCRdb's copy holds only in-frame clones and misses some; the assay was immunoSEQ multiplex PCR. The table lists millions of clones, 85% to 95% of them singletons, with 0.13% in the top ten. The source material was naive CD4+ T cells sorted from blood. Noted subset: CD45RA+ positively selected. These receptors came from a man aged 18 to 30 in good health.

This chain uses TRBV18 with TRBJ1-6, with D possibly matching TRBD1 (5 bases). Germline loops: CDR1 KGHSH, CDR2 LQKENI. The V end lost 3 bases, the J end lost 2 bases, and 11 bases lay between the germline ends. This CDR3 is built from 16 residues. In DNA, the CDR3 is TGTGCCAGCTCACCCCTGGGGGATACCTATAATTCACCCCTCCACTTT. Its protein product is CASSPLGDTYNSPLHF.

The chain carries TRBV18 and TRBJ2-7; the match to TRBD1 covers 9 bases. The CDR3 contains 13 residues. Looked up from germline, CDR1 is KGHSH and CDR2 is LQKENI. The V segment lost 6 bases and the J segment 7 bases; nucleotides outside the gene matches: 7. CDR3 residues: CASSRGQGIEQYF. The DNA for the CDR3 is TGTGCCAGCTCTCGCGGACAGGGGATAGAGCAGTACTTC.

This chain uses TRBV4-1 with TRBJ1-2; possibly TRBD1 for D (5 bases). Germline CDR1 reads MGHRA; CDR2 reads YSYEKL. Trimming stripped 2 bases from V and 8 bases from J, with 21 bases between. The CDR3 loop spans 16 amino acids. The CDR3, as DNA: TGCGCCAGCAGCCAAATACACCGGGACCCTCGTCGAGGCTACACCTTC. Protein: CASSQIHRDPRRGYTF.

The V gene is TRBV9, the J gene TRBJ1-2; the match to TRBD1 covers 7 bases. Germline V gene sequence: CDR1 SGDLS, CDR2 YYNGEE. This CDR3 is 13 amino acids long. V lost 4 bases, J lost 8 bases, and 8 bases stayed unmatched. The CDR3 reads CASSTYRGWGYTF. In nucleotides, the CDR3 is TGTGCCAGCAGCACCTACAGGGGATGGGGCTACACCTTC.

This chain's CDR3 is CASGRGYNEQFF. The CDR3 DNA is TGTGCCAGTGGCCGGGGATACAATGAGCAGTTCTTC. The rearrangement joins TRBV19 to TRBJ2-1; D is possibly TRBD2 (5 bases). Germline V gives CDR1 LNHDA, CDR2 SQIVND (reference sequence). Deletions cut 8 bases from V and 4 bases from J, with 9 bases between. The CDR3 is made up of 12 amino acids.

The chain links TRBV30 to TRBJ1-5, with 8 nucleotides matching TRBD1. Looked up from germline, CDR1 is GTSNPN and CDR2 is SVGIG (reference sequence). This CDR3 spans 14 amino acids. With 2 bases clipped from V and 10 bases from J, the junction kept 10 bases outside the gene matches. The CDR3 here is CAWSSGQGLGPQHF. CDR3 coding DNA: TGTGCCTGGAGTAGCGGACAGGGCCTAGGACCCCAGCATTTT.

Concerning this clone: This same CDR3 is encoded by further DNA sequences in the sample. The CDR3 DNA is TGCGCCAGCAGCCAATCGGGGGCGAACACCGGGGAGCTGTTTTTT. This gives the protein CASSQSGANTGELFF. This chain joins TRBV4-3 and TRBJ2-2, with TRBD2 as a possible D gene (6 bases). Trimming pared 2 bases from V and 0 bases from J, leaving 7 bases between. CDR1 LGHNA and CDR2 YSLEER come from the germline V gene. The CDR3 is 15 residues long.

V is TRBV4-1 and J is TRBJ2-1; 12 nucleotides align to TRBD1. Germline loops: CDR1 MGHRA, CDR2 YSYEKL. With V trimmed by 4 bases and J by 4 bases, 5 bases remained unmatched. The CDR3 has 16 residues. The CDR3 protein is CASSPAGQGAYNEQFF. CDR3 bases: TGCGCCAGCAGCCCGGCGGGACAGGGGGCATACAATGAGCAGTTCTTC.

The V gene is TRBV19, the J gene TRBJ2-3; D remains ambiguous. V lost 10 bases, J lost 8 bases, and 22 bases lay in between. Germline-derived CDR1 and CDR2 are LNHDA and SQIVND (reference sequence). This CDR3 has 14 residues. CDR3 amino acids: CATQDRFSGSTQYF. CDR3 DNA: TGTGCCACCCAGGACCGCTTTTCCGGTTCTACGCAGTATTTT.

V gene TRBV5-6 combines with J gene TRBJ2-7; no definite D call. The V gene's germline CDR1 is SGHDT and CDR2 YYEEEE. The V end lost 3 bases, the J end lost 3 bases, and 4 bases lay between the germline ends. CDR3 length equals 11 residues. The DNA for the CDR3 is TGTGCCAGCAGCTGGGACTACGAGCAGTACTTC. Encoded protein: CASSWDYEQYF. The whole variable domain, filled in from reference TRBV5-6 and TRBJ2-7, reads DAGVTQSPTHLIKTRGQQVTLRCSPKSGHDTVSWYQQALGQGPQFIFQYYEEEERQRGNFPDRFSGHQFPNYSSELNVNALLLGDSALYLCASSWDYEQYFGPGTRLTVT.

CDR3 sequence: CASSLGDRAGNSPLHF. The CDR3 DNA follows: TGTGCCAGCAGCTTAGGCGACAGGGCGGGGAATTCACCCCTCCACTTT. V gene TRBV13 combines with J gene TRBJ1-6; the match to TRBD1 covers 7 bases. The length of the CDR3 is 16 residues. CDR1 and CDR2 from the germline V gene are PRHDT and FYEKMQ (reference sequence). The V and J ends lost 0 bases and 7 bases, in that order; junction bases with no gene match: 6.

Comments on this clone: Other DNA sequences in the same sample also yield this CDR3. The chain has TRBV2 and TRBJ1-1; D not certain. V was cut by 1 base and J by 5 bases, with 2 bases left in between. CDR3 size: 11 residues. Germline V gene sequence: CDR1 SNHLY, CDR2 FYNNEI. CDR3 coding DNA: TGTGCCAGCAGTGAAGTGACTGAAGCTTTCTTT. Translated: CASSEVTEAFF.

The J gene is TRBJ1-4, the V gene TRBV7-2, with 7 bases lining up with TRBD1. Germline V lookup: CDR1 SGHTA, CDR2 FQGNSA. With V trimmed by 5 bases and J by 0 bases, 6 bases remained unmatched. The CDR3 is 16 residues long. CDR3 region: CASSQRQGATNEKLFF. For the CDR3, the DNA is TGTGCCAGCAGCCAAAGACAGGGAGCAACTAATGAAAAACTGTTTTTT.

J is TRBJ2-1 and V is TRBV7-2; D is possibly TRBD1 or TRBD2 (6 bases each). The germline V and J ends were trimmed by 2 bases and 0 bases, with 11 bases remaining between them. Germline CDR1 reads SGHTA; CDR2 reads FQGNSA. The CDR3 covers 16 residues. The CDR3 loop reads CASSLNRGLSYNEQFF. The DNA for the CDR3 is TGTGCCAGCAGCTTAAACCGGGGGCTCTCCTACAATGAGCAGTTCTTC.

The J gene is TRBJ2-2, the V gene TRBV7-6, with TRBD2 matching 12 bases. The V and J ends lost 5 bases and 6 bases, in that order; junction bases with no gene match: 7. CDR1 and CDR2 from the germline V gene are SGHVS and FNYEAQ. The length of the CDR3 is 16 residues. CDR3 loop: CASSPELAGGPGELFF. The CDR3 DNA is TGTGCCAGCAGCCCGGAACTAGCGGGAGGACCCGGGGAGCTGTTTTTT. Together with reference TRBV7-6 and TRBJ2-2, the CDR3 gives the full variable domain: GAGVSQSPRYKVTKRGQDVALRCDPISGHVSLYWYRQALGQGPEFLTYFNYEAQQDKSGLPNDRFSAERPEGSISTLTIQRTEQRDSAMYRCASSPELAGGPGELFFGEGSRLTVL.

The chain links TRBV18 to TRBJ2-2; TRBD1 matches 9 bases. J gave up 2 bases and V 2 bases, and 6 bases lay outside the gene matches. CDR1 and CDR2 from the germline V gene are KGHSH and LQKENI. CDR3 length: 17 amino acids. The CDR3 DNA reads TGTGCCAGCTCACCAACAGGGACAGGGATCAACACCGGGGAGCTGTTTTTT. Protein: CASSPTGTGINTGELFF.

V and J are TRBV5-6 and TRBJ2-3; the D is unclear. V gave up 4 bases and J gave up 0 bases, with 18 bases separating them. Germline V gives CDR1 SGHDT, CDR2 YYEEEE. There are 17 residues in the CDR3. For the CDR3, the DNA is TGTGCCAGCAGCGTTTACGGGCTCCACACTAGCACAGATACGCAGTATTTT. This translates into CASSVYGLHTSTDTQYF.

CDR3 DNA: TGTGCCATCATGGGGCTACTCACAGATACGCAGTATTTT. Translating it yields CAIMGLLTDTQYF. The chain links TRBV10-3 to TRBJ2-3; a possible D gene is TRBD1 (5 bases). The CDR3 has 13 amino acids. Trimming removed 7 bases from V and 2 bases from J, with 10 bases in between. Germline V gives CDR1 ENHRY, CDR2 SYGVKD.

The V call is TRBV7-8, the J call TRBJ2-7; tentatively, D is TRBD2 (6 bases). V was clipped by 5 bases and J by 3 bases, with 17 bases between them. Germline CDR1 SGHVS, CDR2 FQNEAQ. CDR3 length: 15 amino acids. This chain's CDR3 is CASSPGAGSVYEQYF. In DNA, the CDR3 is TGTGCCAGCAGCCCTGGGGCGGGGTCAGTCTACGAGCAGTACTTC.

This sequence joins TRBV11-1 and TRBJ2-1; 10 bases align to TRBD1. Germline loops: CDR1 SGHAT, CDR2 FQDESV (reference sequence). CDR3 size: 12 residues. V shed 5 bases and J 16 bases; nucleotides not matched to a gene: 8. DNA for the CDR3: TGTGCCAGCAGCCACCGTGACAGGGGGCGATTCTTC. It translates to CASSHRDRGRFF.

The chain links TRBV9 to TRBJ2-1, with a weak D call TRBD2 (5 bases). The CDR3 sequence is 12 residues long. The germline V gene has CDR1 SGDLS and CDR2 YYNGEE. Between the trimmed V and J ends, which lost 2 bases and 10 bases, there was a span of 10 bases. CDR3 residues: CASSVSGNEQFF. DNA of the CDR3: TGTGCCAGCAGCGTTTCGGGGAACGAGCAGTTCTTC.

The chain carries TRBV15 and TRBJ2-7; weak D call: TRBD1 (5 bases). Germline CDR1 reads LNHNV; CDR2 reads YYDKDF (reference sequence). This CDR3 comprises 13 residues. Trimming shortened V by 3 bases and J by 7 bases, and 13 bases separated the two germline ends. This chain's CDR3 is CATSSAGSGEQYF. CDR3 in DNA: TGTGCCACCAGCAGCGCAGGGTCCGGGGAGCAGTACTTC.

Points on this clone: The same CDR3 can be traced to other DNA sequences in this sample. The chain employs TRBV5-1 and TRBJ2-6; D call uncertain. This CDR3 spans 15 amino acids. The V and J ends lost 1 base and 0 bases respectively, with 5 bases between them. Germline loops: CDR1 SGHRS, CDR2 YFSETQ. The CDR3 is CASSLRSSGANVLTF. Here the CDR3 DNA reads TGCGCCAGCAGCTTGCGAAGCTCTGGGGCCAACGTCCTGACTTTC.

The chain couples TRBV15 to TRBJ1-4; 9 bases map to TRBD1. Germline-derived CDR1 and CDR2 are LNHNV and YYDKDF (reference sequence). V lost 4 bases and J lost 6; bases outside the gene matches: 9. The CDR3 extends over 16 amino acids. In DNA form, the CDR3 reads TGTGCCACCAGCACCAGGGACAGGGCGCTAGATGAAAAACTGTTTTTT. Its translation: CATSTRDRALDEKLFF.

This chain connects TRBV6-5 to TRBJ1-2, with TRBD1 matching 10 bases. V shed 4 bases and J 8 bases; nucleotides not matched to a gene: 4. Germline V gene sequence: CDR1 MNHEY, CDR2 SVGAGI. This CDR3 region has 13 residues. The CDR3 loop is CASSWTGGLGYTF. The CDR3 region has the DNA TGTGCCAGCAGTTGGACAGGGGGATTAGGCTACACCTTC.

This sequence joins TRBV18 and TRBJ1-4; D not certain. Germline CDR1 and CDR2: KGHSH and LQKENI. V lost 1 base, J lost 0 bases, and 9 bases lay in between. The CDR3 loop spans 16 amino acids. Here the CDR3 DNA reads TGTGCCAGCTCACCACAGAACAGTGCAACTAATGAAAAACTGTTTTTT. Protein product: CASSPQNSATNEKLFF.

The rearrangement joins TRBV28 to TRBJ1-1; the D is unclear. CDR3 length: 14 amino acids. CDR1 is MDHEN, CDR2 SYDVKM, per germline. Trimming took 7 bases from V and 0 from J, leaving 12 bases between them. The CDR3 loop is CASTAPAMNTEAFF. The CDR3 coding sequence is TGTGCCAGCACGGCACCCGCCATGAACACTGAAGCTTTCTTT.

This rearrangement joins TRBV5-1 to TRBJ1-6, with D possibly TRBD1 on 6 matching bases. V lost 3 bases and J 5 bases, leaving 15 bases between the germline ends. The CDR3 sequence is 16 residues long. Germline V gene data show CDR1 as SGHRS and CDR2 as YFSETQ. CDR3 in DNA: TGCGCCAGCAGCTCGAACGGGGGGGCCGATAATTCACCCCTCCACTTT. Translating it yields CASSSNGGADNSPLHF.

The V call is TRBV7-4, the J call TRBJ1-2, with D hard to call. This CDR3 region has 15 residues. With 1 base removed from V and 5 bases from J, the gap between germline ends came to 14 bases. CDR1 SGHVT and CDR2 SQSDAQ come from the germline V gene. CDR3 sequence reads: CASSLGWIREYGYTF. DNA of the CDR3: TGTGCCAGCAGCTTAGGATGGATCCGGGAATATGGCTACACCTTC.

V usage is TRBV18 and J usage is TRBJ2-2, with 8 bases identical to TRBD1. This CDR3 has 16 residues. Germline V lookup: CDR1 KGHSH, CDR2 LQKENI. V shed 3 bases, J shed 8 bases, and the junction held 11 bases outside the gene matches. CDR3 nucleotide sequence: TGTGCCAGCTCACCTTCCGGACAGGGTAGGCCTGGGGAGCTGTTTTTT. This gives the protein CASSPSGQGRPGELFF.

The chain carries TRBV11-3 and TRBJ2-1; 10 bases agree with TRBD2. The CDR3 extends over 15 amino acids. CDR1 and CDR2 (germline): SGHNT, YENEEA. V trimming: 0 bases; J trimming: 9 bases; junction bases outside the gene matches: 5. The CDR3 loop is CASSLELAGVSEQFF. CDR3 DNA sequence: TGTGCCAGCAGCTTAGAGCTAGCGGGAGTTAGTGAGCAGTTCTTC.

The chain recombines TRBV7-9 with TRBJ2-1, with D perhaps TRBD2 (5 bases). This CDR3 is 14 amino acids long. Trimming stripped 5 bases from V and 7 bases from J, with 15 bases between. The germline gives CDR1 SEHNR, CDR2 FQNEAQ (reference sequence). CDR3 protein: CASSREGGWNEQFF. The CDR3, as DNA: TGTGCCAGCAGCCGAGAGGGTGGTTGGAATGAGCAGTTCTTC.